A single sample gave rise to the 27 T cell receptor beta chains below, sequenced in a study of siplizumab effects on memory and regulatory T cells. Libraries were prepared by immunoSEQ multiplex PCR; TCRdb keeps only in-frame clonotypes and omits some of them. The top ten clones hold about 12% of a sample with roughly 100,000 clones, roughly 91% of them seen once. Sequenced material: non-Treg CD4+ T cells sorted from blood. These TCRs come from a human donor in good health.

V and J are TRBV25-1 and TRBJ1-3; D is unclear. Trimming stripped 5 bases from V and 2 bases from J, with 10 bases between. Germline assignment: CDR1 MGHDK and CDR2 SYGVNS. CDR3 size: 14 residues. CDR3 region: CASSLSGAGNTIYF. In nucleotides, the CDR3 is TGTGCCAGCAGTCTCTCAGGTGCTGGAAACACCATATATTTT. Together with reference TRBV25-1 and TRBJ1-3, the CDR3 gives the full variable domain: EADIYQTPRYLVIGTGKKITLECSQTMGHDKMYWYQQDPGMELHLIHYSYGVNSTEKGDLSSESTVSRIRTEHFPLTLESARPSHTSQYLCASSLSGAGNTIYFGEGSWLTVV.

The V gene is TRBV7-9, the J gene TRBJ2-7; no clear D gene. V was trimmed by 1 base and J by 9 bases, leaving 10 bases between them. CDR1 is SEHNR and CDR2 is FQNEAQ in the germline V gene (reference sequence). This CDR3 is 12 amino acids long. In DNA, the CDR3 is TGTGCCAGCAGCTTAGGTGCAGCCCGGCAGTACTTC. Protein product: CASSLGAARQYF.

V usage is TRBV7-9 and J usage is TRBJ1-2, with D possibly TRBD1 on 5 matching bases. CDR1 is SEHNR, CDR2 FQNEAQ, per germline (reference sequence). This CDR3 contains 13 residues. Deletions cut 2 bases from V and 8 bases from J, with 12 bases between. The CDR3 DNA reads as TGTGCCAGCAGCTTATTCCAGGGCGAGGGCTACACCTTC. Its protein is CASSLFQGEGYTF.

The genes are TRBV12-5 and TRBJ2-1; 9 bases are a match to TRBD2. CDR3 size: 16 residues. V trimming: 5 bases; J trimming: 9 bases; junction bases outside the gene matches: 14. The V gene's germline CDR1 is LGHNT and CDR2 FRNRAP. DNA of the CDR3: TGTGCTAGTGGTGCCCCTCTAGCGGGAAAGAGATCTGAGCAGTTCTTC. It encodes CASGAPLAGKRSEQFF.

This chain joins TRBV14 and TRBJ2-7, with D unresolved. Germline lookup yields CDR1 SGHDN and CDR2 FVKESK. The CDR3 extends over 13 amino acids. Trimming pared 3 bases from V and 0 bases from J, leaving 6 bases between. The CDR3 is CASSQYISYEQYF. DNA for the CDR3: TGTGCCAGCAGCCAGTACATCTCCTACGAGCAGTACTTC.

This clone was counted a single time. V usage is TRBV12-5 and J usage is TRBJ2-3, with 9 bases that match TRBD1. Germline CDR1 is LGHNT and CDR2 is FRNRAP. The V segment lost 5 bases and the J segment 4 bases; nucleotides outside the gene matches: 4. The CDR3 totals 14 residues. The CDR3 DNA follows: TGTGCTAGTGGTCCACAGGGGGCCTCAGATACGCAGTATTTT. Translated, it gives CASGPQGASDTQYF. Filled out from reference TRBV12-5 and TRBJ2-3, the complete variable domain reads DARVTQTPRHKVTEMGQEVTMRCQPILGHNTVFWYRQTMMQGLELLAYFRNRAPLDDSGMPKDRFSAEMPDATLATLKIQPSEPRDSAVYFCASGPQGASDTQYFGPGTRLTVL.

In DNA form, the CDR3 reads TGTGCCAGCAGTTTCCAGGGGGCCACCGGGGAGCTGTTTTTT. Protein product: CASSFQGATGELFF. The rearrangement joins TRBV6-1 to TRBJ2-2, with 8 positions matching TRBD1. The J segment lost 4 bases and the V segment lost 5 bases, leaving 3 bases of the junction unmatched. Germline lookup yields CDR1 MNHNS and CDR2 SASEGT. The CDR3 loop spans 14 amino acids.

This chain uses TRBV14 with TRBJ2-1; D uncertain. Trimming stripped 4 bases from V and 3 bases from J, with 10 bases between. The germline V gene encodes CDR1 SGHDN and CDR2 FVKESK. This CDR3 contains 14 residues. For the CDR3, the DNA is TGTGCCAGCAGCCGCGGACGTATCTACAATGAGCAGTTCTTC. Translated: CASSRGRIYNEQFF.

By share of the sample, this clone is large (0.1 to 1%). The same CDR3 can be traced to other DNA sequences in this sample. This chain links TRBV9 with TRBJ1-1; D call uncertain. The CDR3 is 12 amino acids. Per germline, CDR1 SGDLS and CDR2 YYNGEE. The V end was cut by 3 bases, the J end by 1 base, with 4 bases between. CDR3 sequence: CASSGSNTEAFF. The CDR3 DNA follows: TGTGCCAGCAGCGGTTCGAACACTGAAGCTTTCTTT.

V is TRBV7-9 and J is TRBJ1-2, with D perhaps TRBD1 (5 bases). The length of the CDR3 is 15 residues. The ends were cut back, 5 bases at V and 0 bases at J, with 13 bases in the middle. The germline CDR1 and CDR2 sequences are SEHNR and FQNEAQ (reference sequence). CDR3 nucleotides: TGTGCCAGCAGCCCCGGGGCGCGGGCTAACTATGGCTACACCTTC. This sequence encodes CASSPGARANYGYTF. The variable domain in full, with the rest retrieved from reference TRBV7-9 and TRBJ1-2, is DTGVSQNPRHKITKRGQNVTFRCDPISEHNRLYWYRQTLGQGPEFLTYFQNEAQLEKSRLLSDRFSAERPKGSFSTLEIQRTEQGDSAMYLCASSPGARANYGYTFGSGTRLTVV.

The CDR3 DNA follows: TGTGCCAGTAGTCTCCCAGAGGGGGCAGGGAGGACCCAGTACTTC. This codes for CASSLPEGAGRTQYF. The chain recombines TRBV19 with TRBJ2-5; 7 nucleotides line up with TRBD1. CDR3 length: 15 amino acids. V shed 5 bases and J 7 bases; nucleotides not matched to a gene: 13. Germline CDR1 and CDR2: LNHDA and SQIVND (reference sequence).

V and J are TRBV7-6 and TRBJ2-3; TRBD2 matches at 7 bases. V lost 1 base, J lost 8 bases, and 9 bases stayed unmatched. Germline V lookup: CDR1 SGHVS, CDR2 FNYEAQ. CDR3 length equals 15 residues. The CDR3 DNA follows: TGTGCCAGCAGCTTAGGCGGGAGCGTGGGAGGTACGCAGTATTTT. Translation gives CASSLGGSVGGTQYF.

The CDR3 region is CASSFTSYNEQFF. The CDR3 coding sequence is TGTGCCAGCAGTTTTACCAGCTACAATGAGCAGTTCTTC. The chain couples TRBV27 to TRBJ2-1; D unclear. Germline CDR1 is MNHEY and CDR2 is SMNVEV (reference sequence). The V and J ends lost 3 bases and 3 bases respectively, with 6 bases between them. This CDR3 is 13 amino acids long.

The J gene is TRBJ1-2, the V gene TRBV19; 8 bases fit TRBD1. CDR1 LNHDA and CDR2 SQIVND come from the germline V gene (reference sequence). V gave up 7 bases and J gave up 7 bases; unmatched junction bases: 11. The CDR3 is 14 residues long. The chain's CDR3 is CASTQGAGVPGYTF. CDR3 sequence (DNA): TGTGCCAGTACTCAGGGGGCGGGTGTTCCTGGCTACACCTTC.

V usage is TRBV5-1 and J usage is TRBJ2-2, with 9 nucleotides matching TRBD2. Trimming at V came to 0 bases and at J to 4 bases, leaving 1 base not matched to a gene. This CDR3 spans 15 amino acids. Germline V gene lookup returns CDR1 SGHRS and CDR2 YFSETQ. The CDR3 nucleotides read TGCGCCAGCAGCTTGGAACTAGCGGGCACCGGGGAGCTGTTTTTT. Amino acids: CASSLELAGTGELFF. The full variable domain, in which reference TRBV5-1 and TRBJ2-2 provide the parts outside the CDR3, is KAGVTQTPRYLIKTRGQQVTLSCSPISGHRSVSWYQQTPGQGLQFLFEYFSETQRNKGNFPGRFSGRQFSNSRSEMNVSTLELGDSALYLCASSLELAGTGELFFGEGSRLTVL.

This chain links TRBV6-1 with TRBJ1-1; 7 positions agree with TRBD1. Looked up from germline, CDR1 is MNHNS and CDR2 is SASEGT. V dropped 8 bases and J dropped 6; count of bases not matched to a gene: 15. CDR3 size: 15 residues. The chain's CDR3 is CASSGRGKSYAEAFF. In DNA form, the CDR3 reads TGTGCCAGCTCGGGCAGGGGGAAGAGTTACGCTGAAGCTTTCTTT.

This chain uses TRBV7-2 with TRBJ2-6; 7 nucleotides align to TRBD2. Trimming at V came to 1 base and at J to 1 base, leaving 4 bases not matched to a gene. Germline CDR1 is SGHTA and CDR2 is FQGNSA. The CDR3 has 17 residues. The CDR3, as DNA: TGTGCCAGCAGCTTAGGGGGGACTAAGTCTGGGGCCAACGTCCTGACTTTC. As protein: CASSLGGTKSGANVLTF.

The rearrangement links TRBV5-1 to TRBJ1-6, with 8 nucleotides matching TRBD1. Trimming at V came to 5 bases and at J to 5 bases, leaving 6 bases not matched to a gene. Germline lookup yields CDR1 SGHRS and CDR2 YFSETQ. This CDR3 is built from 15 residues. CDR3 amino acids: CASRTGTGDNSPLHF. CDR3 DNA: TGCGCCAGCAGGACGGGGACAGGAGATAATTCACCCCTCCACTTT.

The rearrangement links TRBV7-6 to TRBJ2-5; D perhaps matches TRBD1 (6 bases). Per the germline V gene, CDR1 is SGHVS and CDR2 is FNYEAQ. Trimming removed 5 bases at V and 2 bases at J, with 21 bases between. The CDR3 has 17 residues. The CDR3 DNA sequence: TGTGCCAGCAGCCCAACGGATTGGGCCAGGGGTCAAGAGACCCAGTACTTC. Its translation: CASSPTDWARGQETQYF.

V usage is TRBV5-4 and J usage is TRBJ2-1; D is unclear. V lost 2 bases to trimming and J lost 4 bases, with 7 bases between them. CDR1 and CDR2 (germline): SGHNT, YYREEE (reference sequence). The CDR3 loop spans 13 amino acids. Written as DNA, the CDR3 is TGTGCCAGCAGCTTAGAAGAATACAATGAGCAGTTCTTC. Amino acid sequence: CASSLEEYNEQFF.

V gene TRBV28 combines with J gene TRBJ2-3; D is undetermined. The germline V and J ends were trimmed by 7 bases and 4 bases, with 9 bases remaining between them. The germline V gene encodes CDR1 MDHEN and CDR2 SYDVKM. The CDR3 runs 12 residues. CDR3 nucleotides: TGTGCCAGCACCCGCAGGCCAGATACGCAGTATTTT. It yields the protein CASTRRPDTQYF. The full variable domain, its missing parts supplied by reference TRBV28 and TRBJ2-3, is DVKVTQSSRYLVKRTGEKVFLECVQDMDHENMFWYRQDPGLGLRLIYFSYDVKMKEKGDIPEGYSVSREKKERFSLILESASTNQTSMYLCASTRRPDTQYFGPGTRLTVL.

The chain links TRBV7-2 to TRBJ2-1; 8 nucleotides align to TRBD2. The CDR3 loop spans 15 amino acids. J was trimmed by 4 bases and V by 5 bases; bases with no gene match: 7. In germline, CDR1 is SGHTA, CDR2 FQGNSA. For the CDR3, the DNA is TGTGCCAGCAGCCTATATAGCGGGACTTACAATGAGCAGTTCTTC. This codes for CASSLYSGTYNEQFF. The variable domain in full, completed from reference TRBV7-2 and TRBJ2-1, reads GAGVSQSPSNKVTEKGKDVELRCDPISGHTALYWYRQSLGQGLEFLIYFQGNSAPDKSGLPSDRFSAERTGGSVSTLTIQRTQQEDSAVYLCASSLYSGTYNEQFFGPGTRLTVL.

The chain couples TRBV4-1 to TRBJ2-7, with D maybe TRBD1 (5 bases). Trimming stripped 0 bases from V and 1 base from J, with 7 bases between. Germline V gene lookup returns CDR1 MGHRA and CDR2 YSYEKL. The CDR3 spans 14 residues. The CDR3 here is CASSQEAGSYEQYF. DNA for the CDR3: TGCGCCAGCAGCCAAGAGGCAGGGTCCTACGAGCAGTACTTC.

This clone was seen a handful of times. This chain's CDR3 is CASSRDLGQGDNQPQHF. The CDR3 DNA is TGTGCCAGCAGCAGAGACCTAGGACAGGGGGACAATCAGCCCCAGCATTTT. The V call is TRBV21-1, the J call TRBJ1-5; the DNA was not compared with TRBD1, the D call given in the table. TRBV21-1 counts as a pseudogene. The CDR3 sequence is 17 residues long.

The chain couples TRBV6-1 to TRBJ1-1; TRBD1 might be the D (6 bases). V shed 1 base and J shed 4 bases, with 10 bases lying between them. This CDR3 has 14 amino acids. Germline loops: CDR1 MNHNS, CDR2 SASEGT. The CDR3 reads CASSEGRGGTEAFF. The CDR3 DNA reads as TGTGCCAGCAGTGAAGGGAGAGGGGGCACTGAAGCTTTCTTT.

The chain is built from TRBV10-2 and TRBJ1-2; 7 nucleotides line up with TRBD1. J was trimmed by 4 bases and V by 5 bases; bases with no gene match: 13. The CDR3 is 16 amino acids. Per the germline V gene, CDR1 is WSHSY and CDR2 is SAAADI. Here the CDR3 DNA reads TGCGCCAGCAGTCACGATATAGGACAGGCAGCCTATGGCTACACCTTC. This codes for CASSHDIGQAAYGYTF.

CDR3 bases: TGCAGCGTTCTTGGACAGTTTAATGAGCAGTTCTTC. The encoded protein is CSVLGQFNEQFF. The V call is TRBV29-1, the J call TRBJ2-1; D may be TRBD1 (6 bases). The germline V gene has CDR1 SQVTM and CDR2 ANQGSEA. Trimming left V 5 bases short and J 7 bases short, with 12 bases between. The CDR3 length is 12 residues.